This T cell receptor beta chain appears in the sequencing data of a study of cytomegalovirus exposure and HLA in healthy donors. The study's findings and limits: Most of the TCR beta V segments (in an earlier analysis) were productive either about 90% or about 30% of the time. In a later analysis, specific HLA alleles were associated with 15,000 or so TCR beta sequences at a 0.05 false discovery rate.

PCR involved 60 Vbeta and 13 Jbeta primers. Assay used: immunoSEQ multiplex PCR; TCRdb lists only in-frame clones, some missing. The sample lists approximately 120,000 clones, more than 70% occurring once. V gave up 1 base and J gave up 2 bases; unmatched junction bases: 6. CDR3 length equals 16 residues. Germline loops: CDR1 MNHEY, CDR2 SVGAGI. This clone was detected only once. Antigen: not known. The V gene is TRBV6-5, the J gene TRBJ1-1; 8 positions agree with TRBD1. The sample consisted of PBMCs. This clonotype was sampled from a woman aged 45-65 years in good health and CMV-seropositive. The CDR3, as DNA: TGTGCCAGCAGTTACTTCGCAGGGGGCTATAACACTGAAGCTTTCTTT. Translation gives CASSYFAGGYNTEAFF.